A selection of T cell receptor beta chains follows, all from one sample in a study of T cells in localized non-small cell lung cancer. The table came from immunoSEQ multiplex PCR; TCRdb's copy has only in-frame clones and leaves some out. This table has tens of thousands of clones, less than 80% appearing once. The sample consisted of peripheral blood, taken before any cancer treatment. The receptor source for this set is a male donor at least 60 years old with stage II squamous cell lung carcinoma. Both conserved end residues are part of each CDR3. The D gene is left open where the match is weak. The size field is filled for only some rows; it gives once, few, many or a size class.

j_call	v_call	d_call	clone_size	cdr3_aa	cdr3_nt
TRBJ2-2	TRBV6-5	TRBD2	NA	CASQTSAGELFF	TGTGCCAGCCAAACTAGCGCCGGGGAGCTGTTTTTT
TRBJ1-3	TRBV18	NA	NA	CASSPSYLSGNTIYF	TGTGCCAGCTCACCAAGTTATCTCTCTGGAAACACCATATATTTT
TRBJ1-1	TRBV12-5	NA	NA	CASGPGGTKNTEAFF	TGTGCTAGTGGTCCGGGGGGGACAAAGAACACTGAAGCTTTCTTT
TRBJ2-7	TRBV2	NA	NA	CASMGSYEQYF	TGTGCCAGCATGGGGAGCTACGAGCAGTACTTC
TRBJ1-1	TRBV5-1	NA	NA	CASSTRTANTEAFF	TGCGCCAGCAGCACGAGGACAGCGAACACTGAAGCTTTCTTT
TRBJ2-2	TRBV2	TRBD2	NA	CACKRGANTGELFF	TGTGCCTGTAAGCGGGGGGCGAACACCGGGGAGCTGTTTTTT
TRBJ2-7	TRBV9	TRBD2	NA	CASSVTSGPSYEQYF	TGTGCCAGCAGCGTTACTAGCGGGCCCTCCTACGAGCAGTACTTC
TRBJ2-2	TRBV6-6	TRBD1	NA	CASSITGTDTGELFF	TGTGCCAGCAGTATCACCGGGACAGACACCGGGGAGCTGTTTTTT
TRBJ2-2	TRBV7-2	NA	once	CASSLMAGANTGELFF	TGTGCCAGCAGCTTGATGGCGGGCGCGAACACCGGGGAGCTGTTTTTT
TRBJ2-2	TRBV19	NA	NA	CASSIDPTGELFF	TGTGCCAGTAGTATAGATCCGACCGGGGAGCTGTTTTTT
TRBJ1-4	TRBV21-1	NA	once	CASSKALSGQGYVEKLFF	TGTGCCAGCAGCAAAGCGCTTTCGGGGCAGGGGTATGTTGAAAAACTGTTTTTT
TRBJ2-2	TRBV9	TRBD2	NA	CASGGEGGTGELFF	TGTGCCAGTGGAGGGGAGGGCGGTACCGGGGAGCTGTTTTTT
TRBJ2-6	TRBV2	TRBD1	NA	CASSDVRGPSGANVLTF	TGTGCCAGCAGTGACGTCAGGGGGCCCTCTGGGGCCAACGTCCTGACTTTC
TRBJ2-7	TRBV9	NA	NA	CASSVDLAESYEQYF	TGTGCCAGCAGCGTCGATTTAGCGGAATCCTACGAGCAGTACTTC
TRBJ1-1	TRBV15	TRBD1	NA	CATSRVTGALNTEAFF	TGTGCCACCAGCAGAGTAACAGGGGCATTGAACACTGAAGCTTTCTTT
TRBJ1-4	TRBV19	TRBD1	once	CASETGGDPPNEKLFF	TGTGCCAGTGAAACAGGGGGGGATCCTCCTAATGAAAAACTGTTTTTT
TRBJ1-6	TRBV18	NA	NA	CASSREGDYNSPLHF	TGTGCCAGCTCACGAGAAGGAGATTATAATTCACCCCTCCACTTT
TRBJ2-5	TRBV11-3	NA	NA	CASSLEEARSETQYF	TGTGCCAGCAGCCTGGAAGAGGCTAGATCGGAGACCCAGTACTTC
TRBJ1-5	TRBV12-5	NA	NA	CASGLGERQPQHF	TGTGCTAGTGGTTTGGGGGAGAGGCAGCCCCAGCATTTT
TRBJ1-3	TRBV4-2	NA	NA	CASSLSQVGNTIYF	TGTGCCAGCAGCTTGTCACAGGTTGGAAACACCATATATTTT
TRBJ1-1	TRBV5-5	TRBD1	few	CASSLEWGQASEAFF	TGTGCCAGCAGCTTGGAATGGGGACAGGCTAGCGAAGCTTTCTTT
TRBJ1-1	TRBV5-1	TRBD1	NA	CASSSPGQGVWTEAFF	TGCGCCAGCAGCTCACCGGGACAGGGGGTGTGGACTGAAGCTTTCTTT
TRBJ1-1	TRBV4-1	NA	NA	CASSQDDRGAFF	TGCGCCAGCAGCCAAGATGACCGCGGGGCTTTCTTT
TRBJ2-3	TRBV5-1	TRBD2	NA	CASSYQRGKDTQYF	TGCGCCAGCAGCTACCAGCGGGGGAAAGATACGCAGTATTTT
TRBJ2-7	TRBV30	NA	NA	CAGGRSSSYEQYF	TGTGCCGGGGGGCGCTCGAGCTCCTACGAGCAGTACTTC
TRBJ1-2	TRBV19	NA	NA	CASIRTADFNYGYTF	TGTGCCAGTATCCGGACAGCTGATTTTAACTATGGCTACACCTTC
TRBJ2-1	TRBV12-5	NA	NA	CASGLVLFGLRRDNEQFF	TGTGCTAGTGGTTTGGTGCTGTTTGGACTTCGTCGGGACAATGAGCAGTTCTTC
TRBJ2-2	TRBV4-1	TRBD2	NA	CASSPGTSGGDTGELFF	TGCGCCAGCAGCCCTGGGACTAGCGGGGGAGACACCGGGGAGCTGTTTTTT
TRBJ1-5	TRBV9	NA	NA	CASSKLSNQPQHF	TGTGCCAGCAGCAAACTTAGCAATCAGCCCCAGCATTTT
TRBJ2-5	TRBV6-4	NA	NA	CASRWVGTQYF	TGTGCCAGCAGATGGGTAGGGACCCAGTACTTC
TRBJ1-3	TRBV28	NA	NA	CASVPEGAGNTIYF	TGTGCCAGTGTCCCTGAGGGGGCTGGAAACACCATATATTTT
TRBJ2-3	TRBV6-4	TRBD1	NA	CASSRDSASDTQYF	TGTGCCAGCAGTCGGGACAGTGCCTCAGATACGCAGTATTTT
TRBJ2-5	TRBV6-5	TRBD1	few	CASSYTGGGETQYF	TGTGCCAGCAGTTACACAGGGGGCGGGGAGACCCAGTACTTC
TRBJ2-3	TRBV7-3	TRBD2	NA	CASSLSGVRGSTDTQYF	TGTGCCAGCAGCTTAAGTGGAGTGCGGGGGAGCACAGATACGCAGTATTTT
TRBJ2-1	TRBV7-3	NA	NA	CATSPRGDNEQFF	TGTGCCACCTCCCCCAGAGGGGACAATGAGCAGTTCTTC
TRBJ2-1	TRBV6-5	TRBD2	NA	CASGYSGSSYNEQFF	TGTGCCAGCGGATATAGCGGGAGCTCCTACAATGAGCAGTTCTTC
TRBJ2-3	TRBV11-3	NA	few	CASSPPGDTQYF	TGTGCCAGCAGCCCACCTGGAGATACGCAGTATTTT
TRBJ1-6	TRBV19	NA	few	CAARTFNSPLHF	TGTGCGGCCAGGACCTTTAATTCACCCCTCCACTTT
TRBJ2-1	TRBV5-8	NA	NA	CASSLRGYSEQFF	TGTGCCAGCAGTTTGCGGGGCTACAGTGAGCAGTTCTTC
TRBJ2-3	TRBV5-4	NA	NA	CASSPDLRTQYF	TGTGCCAGCAGCCCCGACTTACGTACGCAGTATTTT
TRBJ2-7	TRBV7-9	NA	NA	CASSREHREQYF	TGTGCCAGCAGCCGTGAGCACCGCGAGCAGTACTTC
TRBJ2-5	TRBV2	NA	NA	CASRYEETQYF	TGTGCCAGCAGATATGAAGAGACCCAGTACTTC
TRBJ2-2	TRBV4-1	NA	NA	CASSLDSQATGELFF	TGCGCCAGCAGCCTAGACAGCCAAGCCACCGGGGAGCTGTTTTTT
TRBJ2-2	TRBV11-3	TRBD1	NA	CASSLGFGTGLAGELFF	TGTGCCAGCAGCTTAGGTTTCGGGACAGGGCTCGCCGGGGAGCTGTTTTTT
TRBJ2-5	TRBV29-1	NA	once	CSGLTLWETQYF	TGCAGCGGCCTCACCCTCTGGGAGACCCAGTACTTC
TRBJ2-5	TRBV6-1	NA	NA	CASGQGPGRTQYF	TGTGCCAGCGGCCAAGGCCCGGGGAGGACCCAGTACTTC
TRBJ2-3	TRBV7-2	TRBD2	NA	CASTQRGVADTQYF	TGTGCCAGCACCCAGCGGGGGGTAGCCGATACGCAGTATTTT
TRBJ1-1	TRBV7-2	NA	NA	CASSLISRPQGTKNTEAFF	TGTGCCAGCAGCTTAATTTCCCGCCCGCAAGGGACAAAGAACACTGAAGCTTTCTTT
TRBJ2-1	TRBV5-6	TRBD1	NA	CASSPTDRAREQFF	TGTGCCAGCAGCCCAACGGACAGGGCCAGGGAGCAGTTCTTC
TRBJ2-1	TRBV14	TRBD2	once	CASSQTVGTSPLGEQFF	TGTGCCAGCAGCCAAACGGTAGGGACTAGCCCTTTAGGCGAGCAGTTCTTC
TRBJ1-4	TRBV10-3	NA	few	CAISESKSGAVNEKLFF	TGTGCCATCAGTGAGTCAAAATCGGGGGCCGTCAATGAAAAACTGTTTTTT
TRBJ2-1	TRBV9	TRBD2	NA	CASSPRTSGGYNEQFF	TGTGCCAGCAGCCCACGGACTAGCGGGGGATACAATGAGCAGTTCTTC
TRBJ2-2	TRBV19	TRBD1	NA	CASTGGAKGLGGGTGELFF	TGTGCCAGTACAGGGGGCGCAAAAGGTCTTGGTGGAGGCACCGGGGAGCTGTTTTTT
TRBJ1-6	TRBV27	NA	NA	CASSPPSRGNGYNSPLHF	TGTGCCAGCAGTCCACCCTCCAGGGGAAACGGCTATAATTCACCCCTCCACTTT
TRBJ1-4	TRBV7-9	TRBD1	NA	CASSLRQGRNEKLFF	TGTGCCAGCAGTTTACGACAGGGGCGTAATGAAAAACTGTTTTTT